This TCR beta chain was recorded in a study of metastatic and nonmetastatic thyroid tumors. Across the study: Both malignant and benign thyroid patients supplied peripheral blood and tumor or nodule tissue samples, across which the repertoires of these patients were then compared.

Ten or more counts support this clone. Its target is unknown. Nobody among the patients had been given any treatment before thyroid surgery. Regarding the study as a whole: Benign nodules were reported to have significantly lower TCR beta diversity than malignant thyroid tumors, in blood and tumor.

TCRdb re-called the PCR reads via MiXCR. Among under 15,000 clones, around 31% were seen once, and the ten largest hold about 12%. Per germline, CDR1 KGHSH and CDR2 LQKENI. Germline trimming cut 0 bases from V and 2 bases from J; bases unmatched to any gene: 3. CDR3 length: 15 amino acids. Sequenced sample: tumor tissue. This sequence was found in a female donor with papillary thyroid cancer or a benign thyroid nodule (not recorded which). Some clones in this sample may be carry-over from other donors' samples. The V call is TRBV18, the J call TRBJ1-2; 7 bases line up with TRBD1. The CDR3 loop is CASSPPDRLNYGYTF. Here the CDR3 DNA reads TGTGCCAGCTCACCACCGGACAGGCTGAACTATGGCTACACCTTC.